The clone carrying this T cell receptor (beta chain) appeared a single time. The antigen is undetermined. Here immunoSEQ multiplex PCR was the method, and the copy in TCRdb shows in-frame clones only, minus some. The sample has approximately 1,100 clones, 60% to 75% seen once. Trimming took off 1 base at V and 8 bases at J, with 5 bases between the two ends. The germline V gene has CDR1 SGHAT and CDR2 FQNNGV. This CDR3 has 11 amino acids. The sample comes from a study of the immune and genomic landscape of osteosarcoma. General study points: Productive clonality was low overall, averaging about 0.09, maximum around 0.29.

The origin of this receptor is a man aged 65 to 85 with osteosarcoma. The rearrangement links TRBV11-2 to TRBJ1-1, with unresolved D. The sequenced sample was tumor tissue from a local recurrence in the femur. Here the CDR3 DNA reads TGTGCCAGCAGCTTAGTGCAAGAAGCTTTCTTT. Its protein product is CASSLVQEAFF.